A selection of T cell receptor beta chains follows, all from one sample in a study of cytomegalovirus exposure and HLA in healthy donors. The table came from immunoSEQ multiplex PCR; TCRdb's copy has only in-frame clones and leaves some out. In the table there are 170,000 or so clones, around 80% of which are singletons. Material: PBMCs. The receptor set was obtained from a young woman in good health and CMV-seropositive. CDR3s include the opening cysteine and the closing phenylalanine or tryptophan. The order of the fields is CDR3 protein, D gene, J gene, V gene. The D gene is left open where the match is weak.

CSARDVYEQYF . TRBJ2-7 TRBV20-1
CASSLGGSYNEQFF . TRBJ2-1 TRBV11-3
CASSLLSGSISYEQYF TRBD2 TRBJ2-7 TRBV11-3
CSVHGQSGNIQYF . TRBJ2-4 TRBV29-1
CASSPTLGANYGYTF . TRBJ1-2 TRBV4-2
CASSFDSRGDEQFF . TRBJ2-1 TRBV11-2
CASSPGGSYTDTQYF TRBD2 TRBJ2-3 TRBV4-3
CASTRGMSGANVLTF . TRBJ2-6 TRBV6-1
CATERATNEKLFF . TRBJ1-4 TRBV2
CASSQDRNYGYTF . TRBJ1-2 TRBV5-1
CASSPPTSGNSLEQYF TRBD2 TRBJ2-7 TRBV18
CASSSRQGGRFQETQYF TRBD2 TRBJ2-5 TRBV11-3
CASSIARNRAAEAFF . TRBJ1-1 TRBV19
CGSFKALGSTDTQYF . TRBJ2-3 TRBV28
CASRQTSTYEQYF . TRBJ2-7 TRBV28
CASSVGFGGTSGSYEQYF TRBD2 TRBJ2-7 TRBV9
CASRWTSGRGGEFF TRBD2 TRBJ2-1 TRBV27
CASSLGQGETGNTIYF TRBD1 TRBJ1-3 TRBV11-3
CASSLDRGTQYF TRBD1 TRBJ2-3 TRBV7-2
CASSLGQGAYGYTF TRBD1 TRBJ1-2 TRBV25-1
CASSQDSSSIDTQYF . TRBJ2-3 TRBV4-2
CASSQVIGTDKNTEAFF TRBD1 TRBJ1-1 TRBV14
CASSRTGMTQETQYF TRBD1 TRBJ2-5 TRBV4-1
CASSPLGQGYQPQHF . TRBJ1-5 TRBV18
CASSQATGFSEAFF TRBD1 TRBJ1-1 TRBV4-3
CATTGLAGFRNEQFF TRBD2 TRBJ2-1 TRBV19
CASSLAGDRGSYEQYF TRBD1 TRBJ2-7 TRBV5-1
CASSEDMGGNQPQHF . TRBJ1-5 TRBV2
CASSPQREPPNEQFF TRBD2 TRBJ2-1 TRBV28
CASSLGNRGSVGNTIYF TRBD1 TRBJ1-3 TRBV28
CASSLSRSEAFF . TRBJ1-1 TRBV7-9
CATSRLQGVTEAFF TRBD1 TRBJ1-1 TRBV15
CATSRDRGFQPQHF TRBD1 TRBJ1-5 TRBV19
CASSRTRSSGNTIYF . TRBJ1-3 TRBV11-2
CASRYSGSTDTQYF TRBD2 TRBJ2-3 TRBV14
CASRVGRNTGELFF . TRBJ2-2 TRBV27
CASHGTPGEGQYF . TRBJ2-5 TRBV2
CASGEEKLFF . TRBJ1-4 TRBV28
CASSPRSGSSYEQYF TRBD2 TRBJ2-7 TRBV18